Each of the 3 T cell receptor beta chains below was sequenced from the same sample in a study. TCRdb redid the calling of the 5' RACE reads with MiXCR, one entry per CDR3 protein. The data hold 40,000 to 65,000 distinct CDR3 sequences, with over 20% observed a single time. The sample taken for sequencing was tumor-infiltrating naive CD4+ T cells sorted from the breast tumor. Subset indicated: naive CD4+ T cells, CD4+CD45RA+CD25-. These receptor sequences come from a female donor with breast cancer.

The chain couples TRBV21-1 to TRBJ2-1; the table names TRBD1, a call not compared with the DNA. TRBV21-1 counts as a pseudogene. The CDR3 totals 20 residues. The CDR3 DNA reads as TGTGCCAGCAGCAAAAAGGGGGGCCGTCTACAGGGAGGCGCCTACAATGAGCAGTTCTTC. It encodes CASSKKGGRLQGGAYNEQFF.

In its sample, this clonotype was seen a few times. The chain employs TRBV7-9 and TRBJ2-1, with D perhaps TRBD1 or TRBD2 (5 bases each). The CDR3 spans 19 residues. The germline CDR1 and CDR2 sequences are SEHNR and FQNEAQ (reference sequence). Deletions cut 5 bases from V and 5 bases from J, with 28 bases between. CDR3 residues: CASSPGGLGRERTHNEQFF. For the CDR3, the DNA is TGTGCCAGCAGCCCGGGCGGGTTGGGACGCGAACGAACGCACAATGAGCAGTTCTTC. Drawing the rest from reference TRBV7-9 and TRBJ2-1, the complete variable domain is DTGVSQNPRHKITKRGQNVTFRCDPISEHNRLYWYRQTLGQGPEFLTYFQNEAQLEKSRLLSDRFSAERPKGSFSTLEIQRTEQGDSAMYLCASSPGGLGRERTHNEQFFGPGTRLTVL.

The gene calls are TRBV15 and TRBJ2-4; 9 positions match TRBD1. The length of the CDR3 is 17 residues. Looked up from germline, CDR1 is LNHNV and CDR2 is YYDKDF (reference sequence). Unmatched junction bases numbered 6, after V lost 3 bases and J lost 0 bases. The CDR3 DNA follows: TGTGCCACCAGCAGCCGACAGGGGGGAATAGCCAAAAACATTCAGTACTTC. The encoded protein is CATSSRQGGIAKNIQYF. Looking up the rest from reference TRBV15 and TRBJ2-4 gives the full variable domain: DAMVIQNPRYQVTQFGKPVTLSCSQTLNHNVMYWYQQKSSQAPKLLFHYYDKDFNNEADTPDNFQSRRPNTSFCFLDIRSPGLGDTAMYLCATSSRQGGIAKNIQYFGAGTRLSVL.